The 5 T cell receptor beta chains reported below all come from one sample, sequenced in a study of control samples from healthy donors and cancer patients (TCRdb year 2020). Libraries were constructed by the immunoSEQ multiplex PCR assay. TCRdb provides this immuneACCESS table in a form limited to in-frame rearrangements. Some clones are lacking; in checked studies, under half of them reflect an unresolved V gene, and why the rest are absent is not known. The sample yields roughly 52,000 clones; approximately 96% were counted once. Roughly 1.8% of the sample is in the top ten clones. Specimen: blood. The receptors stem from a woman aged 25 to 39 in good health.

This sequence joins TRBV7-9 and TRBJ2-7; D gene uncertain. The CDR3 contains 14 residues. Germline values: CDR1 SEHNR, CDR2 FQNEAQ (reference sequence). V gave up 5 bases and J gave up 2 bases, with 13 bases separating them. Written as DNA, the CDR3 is TGTGCCAGCAGCACCGTGGCAGGTACCTACGAGCAGTACTTC. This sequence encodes CASSTVAGTYEQYF.

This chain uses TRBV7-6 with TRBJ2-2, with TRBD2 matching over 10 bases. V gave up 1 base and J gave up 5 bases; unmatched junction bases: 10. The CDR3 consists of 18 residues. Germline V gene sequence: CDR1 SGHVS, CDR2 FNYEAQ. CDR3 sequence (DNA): TGTGCCAGCAGCTTAGATCCGGCTAGCGGGAGTAGGACCGGGGAGCTGTTTTTT. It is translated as CASSLDPASGSRTGELFF. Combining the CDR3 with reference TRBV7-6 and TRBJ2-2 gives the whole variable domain GAGVSQSPRYKVTKRGQDVALRCDPISGHVSLYWYRQALGQGPEFLTYFNYEAQQDKSGLPNDRFSAERPEGSISTLTIQRTEQRDSAMYRCASSLDPASGSRTGELFFGEGSRLTVL.

CDR3 nucleotides: TGTGCCAGTAGGACAGGGTATGGCACTGAAGCTTTCTTT. It encodes CASRTGYGTEAFF. The rearrangement uses TRBV19 and TRBJ1-1, with TRBD1 identical over 7 bases. In germline, CDR1 is LNHDA, CDR2 SQIVND (reference sequence). The CDR3 extends over 13 amino acids. V was clipped by 6 bases and J by 4 bases; unmatched bases: 5.

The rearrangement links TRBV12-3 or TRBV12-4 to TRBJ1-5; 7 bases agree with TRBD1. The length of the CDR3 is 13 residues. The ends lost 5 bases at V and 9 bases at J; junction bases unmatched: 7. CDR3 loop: CASSGTEDLPQHF. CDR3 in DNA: TGTGCCAGCAGTGGGACAGAAGATCTGCCCCAGCATTTT.

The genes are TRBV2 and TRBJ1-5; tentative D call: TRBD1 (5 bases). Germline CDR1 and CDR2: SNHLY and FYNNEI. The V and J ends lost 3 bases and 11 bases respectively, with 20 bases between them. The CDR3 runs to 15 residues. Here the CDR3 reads CASSDEGGVGLAQHF. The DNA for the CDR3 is TGTGCCAGCAGTGATGAGGGAGGGGTTGGGTTGGCCCAGCATTTT.